The clone carrying this T cell receptor (beta chain) was picked up many times. Its antigen is as yet unknown. Trimming took 8 bases from V and 3 from J, leaving 13 bases between them. CDR3 length equals 13 residues. The germline CDR1 and CDR2 sequences are MDHEN and SYDVKM. Amplified TCR beta CDR3 regions derived from RNA transcripts. First-round RT-PCR of the TCR CDR3 relied on the HTBI primer set. MiXCR, run by TCRdb on the multiplex PCR reads, gives a single entry per CDR3 protein. The sample includes roughly 520,000 distinct CDR3 sequences, roughly a quarter of them seen just once. These data come from a study of T cells in Graves' hyperthyroidism and ophthalmopathy. General observations from the study: Among thyroid clonotypes expanded above 0.001, most also appeared in blood.

Enrolled ophthalmopathy patients presented with a Clinical Activity Score of at least 3, a NOSPECS grade of at least 4, and disease duration under 3 months. The PBMCs were sourced from fresh peripheral blood (about 9.7 ml). The sequenced sample consisted of blood. The chain employs TRBV28 and TRBJ1-2, with unresolved D. The sequence derives from a young woman with Graves' ophthalmopathy. This chain's CDR3 is CASGYRPDYGYTF. CDR3 nucleotide sequence: TGTGCCAGCGGGTATCGGCCCGACTATGGCTACACCTTC.